Shown below are 4 T cell receptor beta chains from a single sample sequenced in a study of molecular identifiers for immune sequencing clone quantification. From the PCR reads, TCRdb called clonotypes with MiXCR, one entry per CDR3 protein. The sample includes about half a million distinct CDR3 sequences, under 30% seen only once; the top ten take over 0.6%. Material: naive CD8+ T cells from blood, with Jurkat cell RNA spiked in. Regarding subset: FACS-sorted CD8+CD4-CCR7+CD45RA+ naive T cells. The receptor set was obtained from a human donor in good health. Some libraries in this study had Jurkat cell RNA spiked in.

Many counts were recorded for this clonotype. CDR3 DNA sequence: TGTGCCAGCAGCTCCCTGGTCAGGGCCACAGATACGCAGTATTTT. Translation: CASSSLVRATDTQYF. The chain uses TRBV7-9 and TRBJ2-3; a weak D match, TRBD1 (5 bases). In germline, CDR1 is SEHNR, CDR2 FQNEAQ (reference sequence). V was pared by 4 bases and J by 2 bases, with 13 bases between. This CDR3 comprises 15 residues.

As concerns this clonotype: A read error may be the cause here, since a much bigger clone is one base away. CDR3 bases: TGTGACAGCAGCCAAGTGGGATACTGGCAGTACTTC. As protein: CDSSQVGYWQYF. The chain links TRBV3-1 to TRBJ2-7, with D unresolved. Germline CDR1 is LGHDT and CDR2 is YNNKEL (reference sequence). There are 12 residues in the CDR3.

The chain employs TRBV7-2 and TRBJ2-7; TRBD1 matches 7 bases. J lost 2 bases, V lost 3 bases, and 7 bases had no gene match. The CDR3 has 15 residues. Per the germline V gene, CDR1 is SGHTA and CDR2 is FQGNSA. CDR3 bases: TGTGCCAGCAGCTTCTTTCCAGGGGGTCCCTACGAGCAGTACTTC. It codes for CASSFFPGGPYEQYF.

The chain uses TRBV4-3 and TRBJ2-7; TRBD1 matches at 7 bases. Germline loops: CDR1 LGHNA, CDR2 YSLEER. The CDR3 totals 14 residues. V dropped 3 bases and J dropped 7; count of bases not matched to a gene: 9. The CDR3 DNA reads TGCGCCAGCAGCCAGGAGACAGGGCCGGGGGAGCAGTACTTC. Protein sequence: CASSQETGPGEQYF.